A selection of T cell receptor beta chains follows, all from one sample in a study of T cell responses to AZD1222 COVID-19 vaccine. Libraries were prepared by immunoSEQ multiplex PCR; TCRdb keeps only in-frame clonotypes and omits some of them. The profile covers some 110,000 clones, with roughly 90% appearing a single time and roughly 3.9% taken by the ten largest. Sample: peripheral blood, taken on day 0 of AZD1222 vaccination. The receptors were gathered from an adult in good health. Each CDR3 is given with its conserved first and last residue. The order of the fields is V gene, clone size, J gene, CDR3 length, D gene, CDR3 DNA, CDR3 protein. A D gene is named only where the DNA matches it firmly. Clone size is not always given. Where it is, it says once, few, many or a class for expanded clones.

V gene: TRBV3-1/TRBV3-2; clone size: once; J gene: TRBJ1-2; CDR3 length: 15; D gene: TRBD1; CDR3 DNA: TGTGCCAGCAGCGAATGGGAGGGGGCGGGGTATGGCTACACCTTC; CDR3 protein: CASSEWEGAGYGYTF
V gene: TRBV19; clone size: .; J gene: TRBJ2-5; CDR3 length: 14; D gene: .; CDR3 DNA: TGTGCCAGTAGTATGGGGAGGCATCAAGAGGCCCAGTACTTC; CDR3 protein: CASSMGRHQEAQYF
V gene: TRBV28; clone size: .; J gene: TRBJ2-2; CDR3 length: 14; D gene: .; CDR3 DNA: TGTGCCAGCAGTTTACTGGACTCTACCGGGGAGCTGTTTTTT; CDR3 protein: CASSLLDSTGELFF
V gene: TRBV9; clone size: .; J gene: TRBJ1-3; CDR3 length: 17; D gene: .; CDR3 DNA: TGTGCCAGCAGCGTAGCTGGGAACCCGAACTCTGGAAACACCATATATTTT; CDR3 protein: CASSVAGNPNSGNTIYF
V gene: TRBV9; clone size: .; J gene: TRBJ2-1; CDR3 length: 15; D gene: .; CDR3 DNA: TGTGCCAGCAGCGTAGGTGCTAGCGTAATTAATGAGCAGTTCTTC; CDR3 protein: CASSVGASVINEQFF
V gene: TRBV28; clone size: .; J gene: TRBJ1-2; CDR3 length: 14; D gene: .; CDR3 DNA: TGTGCCAGCAGTTGGGGACGGATTAACTATGGCTACACCTTC; CDR3 protein: CASSWGRINYGYTF
V gene: TRBV19; clone size: .; J gene: TRBJ2-2; CDR3 length: 17; D gene: .; CDR3 DNA: TGTGCCAGTAGGAACTCGAATATGGGGGGGCTAGGCGGGGAGCTGTTTTTT; CDR3 protein: CASRNSNMGGLGGELFF
V gene: TRBV10-3; clone size: .; J gene: TRBJ2-7; CDR3 length: 16; D gene: TRBD2; CDR3 DNA: TGTGCCATCAGTGGACTAGCGAGTACCGAATTCTACGAGCAGTACTTC; CDR3 protein: CAISGLASTEFYEQYF
V gene: TRBV27; clone size: .; J gene: TRBJ1-5; CDR3 length: 19; D gene: TRBD1; CDR3 DNA: TGTGCCAGCAGACCCGGGACAGGAGGGGTTGGATATAGCAATCAGCCCCAGCATTTT; CDR3 protein: CASRPGTGGVGYSNQPQHF
V gene: TRBV28; clone size: once; J gene: TRBJ2-7; CDR3 length: 12; D gene: .; CDR3 DNA: .; CDR3 protein: CASSTSEFAQYF
V gene: TRBV30; clone size: .; J gene: TRBJ1-2; CDR3 length: 14; D gene: TRBD1; CDR3 DNA: TGTGCCTGGGGCAGACAGGGGGCCCTCTATGGCTACACCTTC; CDR3 protein: CAWGRQGALYGYTF
V gene: TRBV6-5; clone size: .; J gene: TRBJ1-4; CDR3 length: 15; D gene: TRBD1; CDR3 DNA: TGTGCCAGCAGGGCCGGGACAGGGGCAGTGGAAAAACTGTTTTTT; CDR3 protein: CASRAGTGAVEKLFF
V gene: TRBV5-5; clone size: .; J gene: TRBJ1-5; CDR3 length: 13; D gene: .; CDR3 DNA: TGTGCCAGCAGCTTGGGGGTCGTAGGACCCCAGCATTTT; CDR3 protein: CASSLGVVGPQHF
V gene: TRBV28; clone size: .; J gene: TRBJ2-5; CDR3 length: 13; D gene: .; CDR3 DNA: TGTGCCAGCAGTCCTGGGAATGGAAAGACCCAGTACTTC; CDR3 protein: CASSPGNGKTQYF
V gene: TRBV2; clone size: .; J gene: TRBJ2-5; CDR3 length: 11; D gene: .; CDR3 DNA: TGTGCCAGCAGTGTGGCCGAGACCCAGTACTTC; CDR3 protein: CASSVAETQYF
V gene: TRBV28; clone size: .; J gene: TRBJ1-2; CDR3 length: 14; D gene: .; CDR3 DNA: TGTGCCAGCAGTTCTGTTGACAGGTCCTATGGCTACACCTTC; CDR3 protein: CASSSVDRSYGYTF
V gene: TRBV28; clone size: .; J gene: TRBJ2-3; CDR3 length: 14; D gene: .; CDR3 DNA: TGTGCCAGCAGCCGAAGGGGCCCTCTGGATACGCAGTATTTT; CDR3 protein: CASSRRGPLDTQYF
V gene: TRBV27; clone size: .; J gene: TRBJ2-2; CDR3 length: 14; D gene: .; CDR3 DNA: TGTGCCAGCAGTTTGAGTTGGAACACCGGGGAGCTGTTTTTT; CDR3 protein: CASSLSWNTGELFF
V gene: TRBV12-1; clone size: few; J gene: TRBJ1-5; CDR3 length: 14; D gene: .; CDR3 DNA: TGTGCCAGCAGCTTTGTGGGGAGCAATCAGCCCCAGCATTTT; CDR3 protein: CASSFVGSNQPQHF
V gene: TRBV6-5; clone size: .; J gene: TRBJ1-5; CDR3 length: 13; D gene: TRBD1; CDR3 DNA: TGTGCCAGCAGCCGGACAGGGGAAGGGCCCCAGCATTTT; CDR3 protein: CASSRTGEGPQHF
V gene: TRBV5-1; clone size: .; J gene: TRBJ1-2; CDR3 length: 13; D gene: .; CDR3 DNA: TGCGCCAGCAGCGAACAGGGTTGGGGTGGCTACACCTTC; CDR3 protein: CASSEQGWGGYTF
V gene: TRBV19; clone size: .; J gene: TRBJ1-4; CDR3 length: 16; D gene: .; CDR3 DNA: TGTGCCAGTAGTATCGGGGGGTACGCAACTAATGAAAAACTGTTTTTT; CDR3 protein: CASSIGGYATNEKLFF
V gene: TRBV27; clone size: .; J gene: TRBJ2-5; CDR3 length: 14; D gene: TRBD1; CDR3 DNA: TGTGCCAGCAGTTCGGGACAGGGGAGAGAGACCCAGTACTTC; CDR3 protein: CASSSGQGRETQYF
V gene: TRBV30; clone size: .; J gene: TRBJ1-2; CDR3 length: 13; D gene: TRBD1; CDR3 DNA: TGTGCCTGGAGTATTGGGACAGACTTTGGCTACACCTTC; CDR3 protein: CAWSIGTDFGYTF
V gene: TRBV7-9; clone size: .; J gene: TRBJ1-6; CDR3 length: 12; D gene: .; CDR3 DNA: TGTGCCAGCAGCGCTTCGAATTCACCCCTCCACTTT; CDR3 protein: CASSASNSPLHF
V gene: TRBV5-1; clone size: .; J gene: TRBJ2-1; CDR3 length: 16; D gene: .; CDR3 DNA: TGCGCCAGCAGCTTGAATGGGGCCTTGGGGTACAATGAGCAGTTCTTC; CDR3 protein: CASSLNGALGYNEQFF
V gene: TRBV5-1; clone size: .; J gene: TRBJ2-1; CDR3 length: 13; D gene: .; CDR3 DNA: TGCGCCAGCAGCCTAGGGACTCGCAATGAGCAGTTCTTC; CDR3 protein: CASSLGTRNEQFF
V gene: TRBV30; clone size: .; J gene: TRBJ2-7; CDR3 length: 12; D gene: .; CDR3 DNA: TGTGCCTGGACGGTCTCAAGTTACGAGCAGTACTTC; CDR3 protein: CAWTVSSYEQYF
V gene: TRBV3-1/TRBV3-2; clone size: .; J gene: TRBJ2-5; CDR3 length: 14; D gene: TRBD1; CDR3 DNA: TGTGCCAGCAGCCAAGGGACAGGGAAAGAGACCCAGTACTTC; CDR3 protein: CASSQGTGKETQYF
V gene: TRBV11-2; clone size: .; J gene: TRBJ2-2; CDR3 length: 15; D gene: TRBD2; CDR3 DNA: TGTGCCAGCAGTCTTAGCGGGGCGAACACCGGGGAGCTGTTTTTT; CDR3 protein: CASSLSGANTGELFF
V gene: TRBV30; clone size: .; J gene: TRBJ2-7; CDR3 length: 16; D gene: TRBD2; CDR3 DNA: TGTGCCTGGAGTGCCCTAGGACTAGCGGGAGCCTACGAGCAGTACTTC; CDR3 protein: CAWSALGLAGAYEQYF
V gene: TRBV7-2; clone size: .; J gene: TRBJ1-2; CDR3 length: 13; D gene: .; CDR3 DNA: TGTGCCAGCAGCTTAGGGACCAGCTATGGCTACACCTTC; CDR3 protein: CASSLGTSYGYTF
V gene: TRBV28; clone size: .; J gene: TRBJ2-7; CDR3 length: 14; D gene: TRBD1; CDR3 DNA: TGTGCCAGCAGTTTGGATACAGGGGTCAACGAGCAGTACTTC; CDR3 protein: CASSLDTGVNEQYF